The rows below give T cell receptor beta chains drawn from one sample of a study of blood T cell repertoires in COVID-19. Profiled with immunoSEQ multiplex PCR; TCRdb holds only in-frame clones, not every one. Counted here are around 130,000 clones, approximately 90% occurring once; the ten biggest clones make up about 29%. Sequenced material: peripheral blood. The receptors stem from an older man with active or convalescent COVID-19. The CDR3 runs from the conserved cysteine through the conserved F or W. D genes are given only for firm matches. Part of the rows lack a size; the others show once, few, many or a class for expanded clones.

abundance	d_gene	v_gene	j_gene	CDR3nt	CDR3aa
.	TRBD1	TRBV2	TRBJ1-2	TGTGCCAGCAACCCCTCCATCGGGACAGGGAACTATGGCTACACCTTC	CASNPSIGTGNYGYTF
.	.	TRBV2	TRBJ2-3	TGTGCCAGCAGTGAAGCGCGGCAAACTACAGATACGCAGTATTTT	CASSEARQTTDTQYF
.	.	TRBV29-1	TRBJ2-1	TGCAGCGTTGAAGTCTGTGATAGCTCCTACAATGAGCAGTTCTTC	CSVEVCDSSYNEQFF
.	.	TRBV7-9	TRBJ1-2	TGTGCCAGCAGCTTAGGTAGTACAGCCTATGGCTACACCTTC	CASSLGSTAYGYTF
.	.	TRBV29-1	TRBJ2-4	TGCAGCGTCCGAAGAGACGGGGACACAAAAAACATTCAGTACTTC	CSVRRDGDTKNIQYF
.	TRBD1	TRBV10-1	TRBJ1-1	TGCGCCAGCAGTGAGTTCGCGGGACAGCCTTTGAGGGACACTGAAGCTTTCTTT	CASSEFAGQPLRDTEAFF
.	.	TRBV5-1	TRBJ2-3	TGCGCCAGCAGCTCCGTCGGAGGGGCGGCCAACACAGATACGCAGTATTTT	CASSSVGGAANTDTQYF
.	.	TRBV7-2	TRBJ2-7	TGTGCCAGCAGCCAGGCAGGGGGGCCCTCCTACGAGCAGTACTTC	CASSQAGGPSYEQYF
few	.	TRBV6-5	TRBJ1-3	TGTGCCAGCAGCGCCCGGGGAACCCCGGACACCATATATTTT	CASSARGTPDTIYF
few	.	TRBV10-3	TRBJ1-6	TGTGCCACAAAGGGGCCGGATAATTCACCCCTCCACTTT	CATKGPDNSPLHF
.	.	TRBV27	TRBJ1-1	TGTGCCAGCAGTTTAACCAGGGCATACACTGAAGCTTTCTTT	CASSLTRAYTEAFF
.	TRBD2	TRBV11-2	TRBJ2-1	TGTGCCAGCAGCTTAATGTTCTCAGTAGGTAGCGGGAGGGGCAATGAGCAGTTCTTC	CASSLMFSVGSGRGNEQFF
.	.	TRBV28	TRBJ1-6	TGTGCCAGCCACGTTCCGGGATCACCCCTCCACTTT	CASHVPGSPLHF
.	TRBD1	TRBV7-9	TRBJ2-5	TGTGCCAGCAGCTTAGCACAGGGGTTGGTTGAGACCCAGTACTTC	CASSLAQGLVETQYF
.	TRBD2	TRBV9	TRBJ2-5	TGTGCCAGCAGCGTAGTGACCGGACTAGCAGAGACCCAGTACTTC	CASSVVTGLAETQYF
.	TRBD1	TRBV10-1	TRBJ1-6	TGCGCCAGCAATCGGGGGACAGGGAATTCACCCCTCCACTTT	CASNRGTGNSPLHF
.	.	TRBV9	TRBJ1-1	TGTGCCAGCAGCCTCCGAGGGCATACTGAAGCTTTCTTT	CASSLRGHTEAFF
.	.	TRBV19	TRBJ2-1	TGTGCCAGTAGTATGTTGGGAGTGAACACGGAGCAGTTCTTC	CASSMLGVNTEQFF
.	TRBD1	TRBV10-3	TRBJ1-1	TGTGCCATCAGTCCTGTCGTAGGGACAGTGAACACTGAAGCTTTCTTT	CAISPVVGTVNTEAFF
.	TRBD1	TRBV9	TRBJ2-6	TGTGCCAGCAGCGTAGGGCCGGGACAGGCCTACTCTGGGGCCAACGTCCTGACTTTC	CASSVGPGQAYSGANVLTF
.	.	TRBV5-6	TRBJ1-4	TGTGCCAGCAGCACGTGGACTGGGGAAAAACTGTTTTTT	CASSTWTGEKLFF
.	TRBD2	TRBV24-1	TRBJ2-7	TGTGCCACCAGTGGTAGCGGGAGACAGTACTTC	CATSGSGRQYF
.	.	TRBV5-4	TRBJ2-1	TGTGCCAGCAGCTTGGCCTACTACAATGAGCAGTTCTTC	CASSLAYYNEQFF
.	.	TRBV15	TRBJ1-1	TGTGCCACCAGCGGACACCAGAACACTGAAGCTTTCTTT	CATSGHQNTEAFF
.	TRBD2	TRBV6-5	TRBJ2-7	TGTGCCAGCAGTCTTAGCGGGAGGTCGAACGAGCAGTACTTC	CASSLSGRSNEQYF
.	.	TRBV2	TRBJ1-3	TGTGCCAGCAGTTCACAGGGCATCGATGGAAACACCATATATTTT	CASSSQGIDGNTIYF
.	.	TRBV6-5	TRBJ1-5	TGTGCCAGCCGAAGAAGGGGTTTTGGCAATCAGCCCCAGCATTTT	CASRRRGFGNQPQHF
.	.	TRBV19	TRBJ1-5	TGTGCCAGTAGACGCTACGATAGCAATCAGCCCCAGCATTTT	CASRRYDSNQPQHF
.	.	TRBV19	TRBJ2-3	TGTGCCAGTAGTTTCTCCCGGACAAGCACAGATACGCAGTATTTT	CASSFSRTSTDTQYF
.	.	TRBV27	TRBJ2-2	TGTGCCAGCAGTTTAAGGGCCTTCGGGGACGGGGAGCTGTTTTTT	CASSLRAFGDGELFF
.	.	TRBV28	TRBJ1-2	TGTGCCAGCAGTTTTGGGGGGGGCTATGGCTACACCTTC	CASSFGGGYGYTF
once	.	TRBV6-5	TRBJ1-1	TGTGCCAGCAGTTACGCGGGGAACACTGAAGCTTTCTTT	CASSYAGNTEAFF
.	TRBD1	TRBV28	TRBJ1-5	TGTGCCAGCAGAGAGGCAGGGGGATCCTATAGCAATCAGCCCCAGCATTTT	CASREAGGSYSNQPQHF
.	.	TRBV5-1	TRBJ2-5	TGCGCCAGCAGCTTGAGTGGGGACTTTCAAGAGACCCAGTACTTC	CASSLSGDFQETQYF
few	.	TRBV24-1	TRBJ2-5	TGTGCCACCAGTGACACCAGGGGTACCCAAGAGACCCAGTACTTC	CATSDTRGTQETQYF
once	.	TRBV25-1	TRBJ2-3	TGTGCCAGCAGGGAGACGGGTGCCACAGATACGCAGTATTTT	CASRETGATDTQYF
.	TRBD2	TRBV13	TRBJ2-7	TGTGCCAGCAGCCTGACTAGCGGGAGATACGAGCAGTACTTC	CASSLTSGRYEQYF
.	.	TRBV6-5	TRBJ1-2	TGTGCCAGCAGTTCAGGCTATGGCTACACCTTC	CASSSGYGYTF
once	TRBD2	TRBV5-5	TRBJ2-7	TGTGCCAGCAGCTTCTTACTAGCGGGGGCCTACGAGCAGTACTTC	CASSFLLAGAYEQYF
once	.	TRBV5-1	TRBJ1-1	TGCGCCAGCAGCGAATCGGACATCCTGTACACTGAAGCTTTCTTT	CASSESDILYTEAFF
few	.	TRBV1	TRBJ2-7	TGCACCAGCAGCCAAGGGGTGAAGCGGGAGGTCTCCTACGAGCAGTACTTC	CTSSQGVKREVSYEQYF
.	TRBD1	TRBV9	TRBJ2-7	TGTGCCAGCAGCCCTGGACAGGGGGCCCGCACCTACGAGCAGTACTTC	CASSPGQGARTYEQYF
.	TRBD1	TRBV5-5	TRBJ1-5	TGTGCCAGCAGCTTGGAAGGGACAGGGTATCAGCCCCAGCATTTT	CASSLEGTGYQPQHF
few	TRBD1	TRBV29-1	TRBJ2-2	TGCAGCGTAAATGGACAGGGGTTCTCGGTCACCGGGGAGCTGTTTTTT	CSVNGQGFSVTGELFF
once	TRBD2	TRBV18	TRBJ2-1	TGTGCCAGCTCACCCCTGAGTAGCGGGAGTTGGGATGAGCAGTTCTTC	CASSPLSSGSWDEQFF
.	TRBD1	TRBV6-1	TRBJ1-5	TGTGCCAGCAGTGAACCGGGACAGGGTAATCAGCCCCAGCATTTT	CASSEPGQGNQPQHF
.	.	TRBV7-8	TRBJ1-1	TGTGCCAGCCGGCGGGGGGCGGACACTGAAGCTTTCTTT	CASRRGADTEAFF
.	.	TRBV25-1	TRBJ2-1	TGTGCCAGCGGTTCGGTGGAGGGTCTTTACAATGAGCAGTTCTTC	CASGSVEGLYNEQFF
.	.	TRBV21-1	TRBJ2-7	TGTGCCAGCAGCAAAGCCCTCAGTTGGGGCCCAAGCTCCTACGAGCAGTACTTC	CASSKALSWGPSSYEQYF
.	.	TRBV2	TRBJ2-4	TGTGCCAGCAGTCCGGAGGGAGTCAGGCTAGCCAAAAACATTCAGTACTTC	CASSPEGVRLAKNIQYF
.	TRBD1	TRBV7-8	TRBJ1-4	TGTGCCAGCAGCTCCCCCTTGCGGACAGGGATTGCCGAAAAACTGTTTTTT	CASSSPLRTGIAEKLFF